One sample yielded the 10 T cell receptor beta chains listed below, sequenced in a study of OX40 agonist ivuxolimab in advanced cancers. Produced via immunoSEQ multiplex PCR; TCRdb's table is partial and in-frame only. This sample has tens of thousands of clones, with 85% to 90% found just once. The source material was CD4+ or CD8+ T cells sorted from blood, sampled in a trial of the OX40 agonist ivuxolimab. These receptors were obtained from an adult with an advanced solid tumor such as melanoma, head and neck, liver or kidney cancer.

V usage is TRBV7-2 and J usage is TRBJ1-1, with D unresolved. The CDR3 is made up of 14 amino acids. V lost 0 bases and J lost 1, with 6 bases in between. Looked up from germline, CDR1 is SGHTA and CDR2 is FQGNSA. CDR3 in amino acids: CASSLASWNTEAFF. CDR3 DNA: TGTGCCAGCAGCTTAGCGAGCTGGAACACTGAAGCTTTCTTT. Based on the CDR3 plus reference TRBV7-2 and TRBJ1-1, the full variable domain is GAGVSQSPSNKVTEKGKDVELRCDPISGHTALYWYRQSLGQGLEFLIYFQGNSAPDKSGLPSDRFSAERTGGSVSTLTIQRTQQEDSAVYLCASSLASWNTEAFFGQGTRLTVV.

A note on this clone: Other DNA sequences in this sample translate to the same CDR3. V gene TRBV5-5 combines with J gene TRBJ1-1, with D perhaps TRBD1 (5 bases). Trimming shortened V by 4 bases and J by 2 bases, and 9 bases separated the two germline ends. The germline V gene has CDR1 SGHKS and CDR2 YYEKEE (reference sequence). The CDR3 is 13 residues long. The CDR3 sequence is CASSPQGNTEAFF. CDR3 DNA: TGTGCCAGCAGCCCCCAGGGAAACACTGAAGCTTTCTTT.

The V call is TRBV18, the J call TRBJ2-7, with 12 nucleotides matching TRBD1. There are 14 residues in the CDR3. Germline V gene sequence: CDR1 KGHSH, CDR2 LQKENI. V gave up 2 bases and J gave up 5 bases; unmatched junction bases: 1. DNA for the CDR3: TGTGCCAGCTCACCAGGGACAGGGGGCAACGAGCAGTACTTC. Amino acids: CASSPGTGGNEQYF.

The chain recombines TRBV5-6 with TRBJ2-7; D is perhaps TRBD2 (5 bases). Trimming removed 0 bases from V and 6 bases from J, with 10 bases in between. The CDR3 is 13 amino acids. Per germline, CDR1 SGHDT and CDR2 YYEEEE. CDR3 coding DNA: TGTGCCAGCAGCTTGGCAAGACGGGGCGAGCAGTACTTC. It encodes CASSLARRGEQYF.

This clone showed up just once. The rearrangement uses TRBV11-3 and TRBJ1-1; TRBD1 matches at 10 bases. CDR3 length: 17 amino acids. Germline trimming cut 5 bases from V and 1 base from J; bases unmatched to any gene: 10. Per the germline V gene, CDR1 is SGHNT and CDR2 is YENEEA. The CDR3 here is CASSPGQGDFGNTEAFF. CDR3 bases: TGTGCCAGCAGCCCCGGACAGGGGGATTTCGGGAACACTGAAGCTTTCTTT.

The chain uses TRBV11-2 and TRBJ1-1, with a tentative D call TRBD1 (5 bases). This CDR3 has 15 amino acids. The germline CDR1 and CDR2 sequences are SGHAT and FQNNGV. V was pared by 4 bases and J by 3 bases, with 15 bases between. DNA of the CDR3: TGTGCCAGCAGCTACGGACACCTTTGGGACACTGAAGCTTTCTTT. It translates to CASSYGHLWDTEAFF.

This clone was detected only once. The chain carries TRBV19 and TRBJ2-2, with D tentatively TRBD2 (6 bases). This CDR3 contains 16 residues. Germline CDR1 is LNHDA and CDR2 is SQIVND (reference sequence). Trimming left V 3 bases short and J 2 bases short, with 13 bases between. The CDR3: CASSIRRGTNTGELFF. CDR3 in DNA: TGTGCCAGTAGTATCAGGCGGGGCACTAACACCGGGGAGCTGTTTTTT.

V usage is TRBV29-1 and J usage is TRBJ1-3; D gene unclear. Germline V gene sequence: CDR1 SQVTM, CDR2 ANQGSEA. The CDR3 spans 14 residues. Trimming shortened V by 1 base and J by 3 bases, and 10 bases separated the two germline ends. CDR3 region: CSVEVGSVGNTIYF. The CDR3 region has the DNA TGCAGCGTTGAAGTCGGGTCGGTTGGAAACACCATATATTTT.

The chain recombines TRBV30 with TRBJ1-2, with a possible D match to TRBD1 (6 bases). The CDR3 contains 13 residues. V lost 7 bases to trimming and J lost 8 bases, with 20 bases between them. CDR1 GTSNPN and CDR2 SVGIG come from the germline V gene (reference sequence). The DNA for the CDR3 is TGTGCCTCCTTCCTTGTGGGGGCTGGCGGCTACACCTTC. This codes for CASFLVGAGGYTF.

This clone has just one count. This rearrangement joins TRBV5-1 to TRBJ1-1; possibly TRBD1 for D (5 bases). Germline-derived CDR1 and CDR2 are SGHRS and YFSETQ. Trimming pared 3 bases from V and 1 base from J, leaving 13 bases between. The CDR3 has 15 amino acids. DNA for the CDR3: TGCGCCAGCAGCTCCCTGGGGGAGGGGAACACTGAAGCTTTCTTT. Translation: CASSSLGEGNTEAFF.